These 11 T cell receptor beta chains originate from one sample sequenced in a study of T cell changes during pregnancy in multiple sclerosis. Some clones are missing from TCRdb's copy, which holds only in-frame ones; the method was immunoSEQ multiplex PCR. The sample lists about 68,000 clones; 90% were seen once. Material: peripheral blood, obtained in the third trimester of pregnancy. The receptors shown here come from a female donor with multiple sclerosis, enrolled in a pregnancy study.

The rearrangement joins TRBV7-2 to TRBJ1-5; D is ambiguous. The CDR3 loop spans 11 amino acids. Germline CDR1 is SGHTA and CDR2 is FQGNSA. V gave up 5 bases and J gave up 6 bases, with 5 bases separating them. The CDR3 is CASSAGQPQHF. CDR3 sequence (DNA): TGTGCCAGCAGCGCCGGTCAGCCCCAGCATTTT.

The chain carries TRBV5-8 and TRBJ2-5, with 9 bases fitting TRBD2. This CDR3 contains 14 residues. CDR1 is SGHTS and CDR2 is YDEGEE in the germline V gene. The junction had 6 bases not matched to a gene; V was cut back by 4 bases and J by 5 bases. CDR3 coding DNA: TGTGCCAGCAGCAAGGGACTAGCTTTGGAGACCCAGTACTTC. Translated: CASSKGLALETQYF.

This chain joins TRBV7-3 and TRBJ2-7, with 14 bases fitting TRBD2. CDR1 and CDR2 (germline): SGHTA, FQGTGA. The CDR3 extends over 15 amino acids. The J segment lost 3 bases and the V segment lost 4 bases, leaving 2 bases of the junction unmatched. The CDR3 DNA reads as TGTGCCAGCAGCTGGACTAGCGGGGGGATCTACGAGCAGTACTTC. This encodes CASSWTSGGIYEQYF.

As DNA, the CDR3 is TGTGCCAGCAGTTACTTAGGCGGGGCTAGCACAGATACGCAGTATTTT. Protein sequence: CASSYLGGASTDTQYF. V gene TRBV6-5 combines with J gene TRBJ2-3; tentative D call: TRBD2 (6 bases). Per germline, CDR1 MNHEY and CDR2 SVGAGI. The CDR3 is 16 amino acids. Trimming pared 1 base from V and 0 bases from J, leaving 11 bases between.

The chain employs TRBV6-5 and TRBJ2-7; no firm D call. CDR1 is MNHEY, CDR2 SVGAGI, per germline. The CDR3 consists of 14 residues. Deletions cut 3 bases from V and 0 bases from J, with 9 bases between. CDR3 protein: CASSYRVSSYEQYF. CDR3 in DNA: TGTGCCAGCAGTTATCGGGTGAGCTCCTACGAGCAGTACTTC.

V gene TRBV11-2 combines with J gene TRBJ2-3, with D perhaps TRBD2 (5 bases). CDR3 length: 15 amino acids. CDR1 and CDR2 (germline): SGHAT, FQNNGV. The V end lost 4 bases, the J end lost 0 bases, and 11 bases lay between the germline ends. The CDR3 DNA sequence: TGTGCCAGCAGCTCTTTAGCGCTGAGCACAGATACGCAGTATTTT. This sequence encodes CASSSLALSTDTQYF.

The chain joins TRBV6-4 to TRBJ1-1; a weak D match, TRBD1 (5 bases). V lost 0 bases, J lost 7 bases, and 12 bases lay in between. Germline CDR1 and CDR2: MRHNA and SNTAGT. CDR3 length: 14 amino acids. CDR3 residues: CASSDSLNGGEAFF. As DNA, the CDR3 is TGTGCCAGCAGTGACTCCCTAAACGGGGGTGAAGCTTTCTTT.

J is TRBJ2-3 and V is TRBV10-3, with TRBD2 matching over 11 bases. Germline CDR1 and CDR2: ENHRY and SYGVKD. V shed 6 bases and J 6 bases; nucleotides not matched to a gene: 8. The CDR3 contains 15 residues. In DNA form, the CDR3 reads TGTGCCATCAGGCAGACTAGCGGGGCTCCGGATACGCAGTATTTT. This encodes CAIRQTSGAPDTQYF.

The V and J genes are TRBV14 and TRBJ2-3; perhaps TRBD2 as D (6 bases). V was cut by 4 bases and J by 11 bases, with 13 bases left in between. There are 12 residues in the CDR3. CDR1 is SGHDN, CDR2 FVKESK, per germline. The CDR3 sequence is CASSLIGGLQYF. CDR3 bases: TGTGCCAGCAGCCTGATCGGGGGTTTGCAGTATTTT. Looking up the rest from reference TRBV14 and TRBJ2-3 gives the full variable domain: EAGVTQFPSHSVIEKGQTVTLRCDPISGHDNLYWYRRVMGKEIKFLLHFVKESKQDESGMPNNRFLAERTGGTYSTLKVQPAELEDSGVYFCASSLIGGLQYFGPGTRLTVL.

DNA for the CDR3: TGTGCCAGCGACAGAAACACCGGGGAGCTGTTTTTT. Translating gives CASDRNTGELFF. The J gene is TRBJ2-2, the V gene TRBV7-9, with a tentative D call TRBD1 (5 bases). CDR3 length: 12 residues. Germline CDR1 reads SEHNR; CDR2 reads FQNEAQ (reference sequence). Trimming took off 8 bases at V and 2 bases at J, with 6 bases between the two ends.

The chain uses TRBV7-9 and TRBJ1-1; TRBD1 agrees at 12 bases. V lost 5 bases, J lost 4 bases, and 5 bases stayed unmatched. The CDR3 is made up of 15 amino acids. Germline loops: CDR1 SEHNR, CDR2 FQNEAQ (reference sequence). As DNA, the CDR3 is TGTGCCAGCAGCACCTGGGGACAGGGGGCCACTGAAGCTTTCTTT. It is translated as CASSTWGQGATEAFF.